This T cell receptor beta chain was identified in a study of blood T cell repertoires in COVID-19. Sequencing used immunoSEQ multiplex PCR; TCRdb keeps in-frame clones, though not all of them. The sample records 150,000 to 200,000 clones, 80% to 90% being singletons. This CDR3 contains 16 residues. The germline V gene has CDR1 KGHSH and CDR2 LQKENI. The J segment lost 1 base and the V segment lost 3 bases, leaving 7 bases of the junction unmatched. Specimen: peripheral blood. This receptor was obtained from a man between 50 and 59 years old with active or convalescent COVID-19. This chain uses TRBV18 with TRBJ2-3, with 7 bases fitting TRBD2. For the CDR3, the DNA is TGTGCCAGCTCACCGCTCGGCGGGAGTGGCACAGATACGCAGTATTTT. Protein: CASSPLGGSGTDTQYF. Using reference TRBV18 and TRBJ2-3 for the parts outside the CDR3, the full variable domain is NAGVMQNPRHLVRRRGQEARLRCSPMKGHSHVYWYRQLPEEGLKFMVYLQKENIIDESGMPKERFSAEFPKEGPSILRIQQVVRGDSAAYFCASSPLGGSGTDTQYFGPGTRLTVL.